This T cell receptor beta chain was found in a study of Graves' ophthalmopathy and Graves' hyperthyroidism (dated by TCRdb to the late 2010s). Regarding the research as a whole: Hyperthyroidism was considered stable if no progression to ophthalmopathy occurred within 18 months of follow-up. Following sampling, methimazole starting at 30 mg daily was administered to hyperthyroidism patients, and high-dose intravenous methylprednisolone was administered to ophthalmopathy patients. In total, 135 blood samples were TCR-sequenced: 40 to 45 ophthalmopathy, some 75 hyperthyroidism and roughly 17 hyperthyroidism-to-ophthalmopathy patients. To tell Graves' ophthalmopathy apart from Graves' hyperthyroidism, and to predict which patients would progress to ophthalmopathy, the study relied on TCR beta repertoire signatures. An independent validation cohort comprised roughly 20 hyperthyroidism patients and over 15 patients who later progressed from hyperthyroidism to ophthalmopathy. In a handful of hyperthyroidism patients, the T-cell repertoires found in thyroid tissue were compared with those found in blood. To explore V-J signatures that distinguish ophthalmopathy from hyperthyroidism, a discovery set of 90 to 100 patients was enrolled, made up of more than 40 with ophthalmopathy and 55 to 65 with stable hyperthyroidism.

Hyperthyroidism patients were newly diagnosed, with disease duration under 2 months, and aged 18 to 65 years. Patients with other autoimmune diseases, uncontrolled infections, pregnancy or lactation were excluded from the study. Diagnosis relied on clinical symptoms, serum thyroxine, TRAb, thyroid ultrasound and orbital computed tomography. Total RNA was extracted with Trizol reagent and quality-checked on an Agilent 2100 Bioanalyzer. For repertoire sequencing, the TCR beta CDR3 regions were amplified from RNA transcripts. The first round of RT-PCR was done with HTBI primers and the Qiagen OneStep RT-PCR kit, and was followed by a second round of multiplex PCR, then size selection and purification. Sequencing of the libraries was carried out on an Illumina HiSeq2000 in paired-end mode with 100 bp reads. Per the authors' processing: SOAPnuke was used for read processing, and reads with adapters, uncalled bases, a mean Phred below 15, or no exact constant-primer or identifier match were discarded. COPE v1.2.5 was used to merge the high-quality paired reads. Each unique nucleotide sequence was defined as a clonotype, and clonotypes were aligned to IMGT TRB V, D and J references with MiTCR v1.1. Only V-J combinations with frequency above 0.0001 were analysed, covering 99.2% of repertoires. For each V-J combination, a TCR clonal expansion and chaos score was defined as the ratio of F50 clonal expansion to chaos observed in the TCRdist matrix. Welch's t-statistics and random forest were used to reduce the features to 13 V-J combinations, which were then used as input to a naive Bayes classifier. The Morisita-Horn index was used to measure how similar the thyroid and blood repertoires were. The public reads were reprocessed in TCRdb via fastp at Q25 and MiXCR, keeping in-frame beta chains. Rows with one shared CDR3 protein collapse into an entry with the most common genes and DNA. These V and J calls derive from TCRdb rather than the authors' analysis. For this sample there are 1 million to 1.3 million distinct CDR3 sequences; roughly 35% appear just once. More than 9.5% of the sample comes from the top ten.

Inclusive of the bounding cysteine and phenylalanine, the CDR3 is 12 residues long. Only the CDR3 region is kept as DNA, spanning 36 bases read in frame from base 1. Deletion took 7 bases off V and 2 bases off J, with a span of 11 bases between the germline ends. Reading the germline V gene gives CDR1 SQVTM and CDR2 ANQGSEA. The paper's findings and limits, for the study overall: In validation, the model predicted ophthalmopathy progression with over 60% sensitivity and approximately 72% specificity; 12 predicted patients were CT-confirmed with GO in a median of approximately six months. Most expanded thyroid clonotypes with a frequency above 0.001 also appeared in blood, which suggests that blood repertoires may reflect the immune response in the thyroid. Sample size was not predetermined statistically, and investigators were not blinded to group allocation. The 13-signature model separated ophthalmopathy from stable hyperthyroidism with approximately 90% sensitivity and roughly 84% specificity in cross-validation, and 80%/75% in the test set.

This clonotype was seen ten or more times. Its specific antigen is unknown. No base quality information exists; no much larger clone differs at one position. The chain was built from TRBV29-1 and TRBJ1-2; no D segment can be confidently identified. Sequences were obtained from peripheral blood or thyroid tissue (not recorded which). The TCR originated in an adult man with Graves' hyperthyroidism. Here the CDR3 is given as CSAHDGNYGYTF. The DNA is as follows: TGCAGCGCTCACGACGGGAACTATGGCTACACCTTC. The full variable domain, completed from the reference TRBV29-1 and TRBJ1-2 proteins outside the CDR3, reads SAVISQKPSRDICQRGTSLTIQCQVDSQVTMMFWYRQQPGQSLTLIATANQGSEATYESGFVIDKFPISRPNLTFSTLTVSNMSPEDSSIYLCSAHDGNYGYTFGSGTRLTVV.